These T cell receptor beta chains were read from a single sample in a study of CD8 T cells in Susac syndrome. TCRdb fed the immunoSEQ multiplex PCR reads into MiXCR, producing one record per CDR3 protein. The sample contains 200,000 to 250,000 distinct CDR3 sequences, roughly 94% of which appear only once. Sample: CD4+ T cells from PBMCs. All receptors derive from a human donor with multiple sclerosis. The CDR3 runs from the conserved cysteine through the conserved F or W. D genes are given only for firm matches. Clone size is given for some rows only: seen once, a few or many times, or a class if the clone is expanded.

D,size,V,J,DNA,CDR3
.,.,TRBV30,TRBJ1-2,TGTGCCTGGTCAATGGGGGGGTCCTATGGCTACACCTTC,CAWSMGGSYGYTF
TRBD1,.,TRBV27,TRBJ1-1,TGTGCCAGCAGTCGGGGAGTGCGTGGACAGGGAATGAGCACTGAAGCTTTCTTT,CASSRGVRGQGMSTEAFF
.,once,TRBV7-8,TRBJ1-5,TGTGCCAGCAGTCCGGCGGTGACTAATCAGCCCCAGCATTTT,CASSPAVTNQPQHF
.,.,TRBV12-3/TRBV12-4,TRBJ1-5,TGTGCCAGCAGTTTGATGGCCGGAAATCGCCAGCCCCAGCATTTT,CASSLMAGNRQPQHF
.,once,TRBV6-6,TRBJ1-6,TGTGCCAGCAGTCTTTCGGACTCTTCACCCCTCCACTTT,CASSLSDSSPLHF
.,.,TRBV20-1,TRBJ1-2,TGCAGTGCTAGCTGGGGTCGGGGCTACACCTTC,CSASWGRGYTF
TRBD1,.,TRBV2,TRBJ1-2,TGTGCCAGCAGTGAACTTCGTGGGACAGCCAACGTAGGCTACACCTTC,CASSELRGTANVGYTF
TRBD2,.,TRBV12-3/TRBV12-4,TRBJ2-5,TGTGCCAGCAGTTCGGGGGAGGGTGGGGAGTACTTC,CASSSGEGGEYF
TRBD2,.,TRBV30,TRBJ2-1,TGTGCCTGGAATTTCGTATCGGGGGGCAATGAGCAGTTCTTC,CAWNFVSGGNEQFF
.,.,TRBV20-1,TRBJ2-1,TGCAGTGCACCCGACTGGTCTATTTACAATGAGCAGTTCTTC,CSAPDWSIYNEQFF
.,.,TRBV18,TRBJ2-5,TGTGCCAGCTCCCCCGCAGATACTCAAGAGACCCAGTACTTC,CASSPADTQETQYF
.,once,TRBV5-6,TRBJ1-4,TGTGCCAGCAGCGCGGAGGTCGGAGGAAGCGAAAAACTGTTTTTT,CASSAEVGGSEKLFF
.,.,TRBV30,TRBJ1-4,TGTGCCTGGAGTGTACGGGAAGAAAAACTGTTTTTT,CAWSVREEKLFF
.,.,TRBV24-1,TRBJ2-2,TGTGCCACCAGTGAACGCCCGGGGGAGCTGTTTTTT,CATSERPGELFF
.,.,TRBV12-3/TRBV12-4,TRBJ1-6,TGTGCCAGCAGTTTTCACCGGGACCCCCTCCACTTT,CASSFHRDPLHF
.,.,TRBV30,TRBJ1-2,TGTGCCTGGAGTCCTATCAGGGAGGCCTATGGCTACACCTTC,CAWSPIREAYGYTF
TRBD1,.,TRBV18,TRBJ2-3,TGTGCCAGCTCACCAGGGACAGCTAGCACAGATACGCAGTATTTT,CASSPGTASTDTQYF
TRBD1,.,TRBV5-1,TRBJ2-1,TGCGCCAGCAGCTTGGGGGACAGGGAGCCCTACAATGAGCAGTTCTTC,CASSLGDREPYNEQFF
.,.,TRBV20-1,TRBJ1-5,TGCAGTGCTAGAGCACCAGGGGAGGGATGGGGCAATCAGCCCCAGCATTTT,CSARAPGEGWGNQPQHF
TRBD2,.,TRBV20-1,TRBJ2-5,TGCAGTGCCACCGGGACTAGTAGGCCAGAGACCCAGTACTTC,CSATGTSRPETQYF
.,once,TRBV29-1,TRBJ2-1,TGCAGCGGGCGAGCTGGGGACAATGAGCAGTTCTTC,CSGRAGDNEQFF
.,.,TRBV29-1,TRBJ2-7,TGCAGCACCTGGACCCACCCCTACGAGCAGTACTTC,CSTWTHPYEQYF
.,.,TRBV6-6,TRBJ2-1,TGTGCCAGCATTCCCCCCGTCGGGGGGCCGAACAATGAGCAGTTCTTC,CASIPPVGGPNNEQFF
.,.,TRBV18,TRBJ1-2,TGTGCCAGCTCGCCGGGACATTCCTATGGCTACACCTTC,CASSPGHSYGYTF
.,.,TRBV24-1,TRBJ2-3,TGTGCCACCATTCCTTGGGTCCCTAAACGGGATACGCAGTATTTT,CATIPWVPKRDTQYF
.,.,TRBV12-3/TRBV12-4,TRBJ1-2,TGTGCCAGCGGGCTAAGGGCCACTAACTATGGCTACACCTTC,CASGLRATNYGYTF
.,.,TRBV30,TRBJ1-2,TGTGCCTCAGACGGGGGTGACTATGGCTACACCTTC,CASDGGDYGYTF
TRBD1,.,TRBV3-1,TRBJ1-5,TGTGCCAGCACCCAGGGGACAGGGCCTTTTCAGCCCCAGCATTTT,CASTQGTGPFQPQHF
.,.,TRBV7-6,TRBJ2-3,TGTGCCAGCAGCCCCCAGGGGGGGGCCGTCACAGATACGCAGTATTTT,CASSPQGGAVTDTQYF
.,.,TRBV18,TRBJ1-1,TGTGCCAGCTCACCCCGGGCTACTGAAGCTTTCTTT,CASSPRATEAFF
TRBD2,once,TRBV20-1,TRBJ2-3,TGCAGTGCTTCAGCGGGGGGCGGGACAGATACGCAGTATTTT,CSASAGGGTDTQYF
TRBD1,.,TRBV27,TRBJ1-6,TGTGCCAGCAGATCTACAGGGGGCTCGGGTAATTCACCCCTCCACTTT,CASRSTGGSGNSPLHF
.,.,TRBV29-1,TRBJ2-1,TGCAGCGTTGCCCCCCCGCGGCCGGGCATTGAGCAGTTCTTC,CSVAPPRPGIEQFF